A single sample gave rise to the 9 T cell receptor beta chains below, sequenced in a study of technical replicates of blood from a handful of donors (dated by TCRdb to 2015 to 2018). The library was prepared using the immunoSEQ multiplex PCR assay. TCRdb mirrors the immuneACCESS table, restricted to in-frame sequences. Some clones are absent from its copies; in checked studies, under half trace to an unresolved V gene, and the reason for the others is unknown. In all, the sample holds approximately 59,000 clones, and roughly 96% of those were seen once. The ten most abundant clones make up approximately 3.4% of the sample. The sequenced material came from PBMCs. Every receptor here comes from a human donor in good health. Some clones in this sample may be carry-over from other donors' samples.

The rearrangement uses TRBV5-1 and TRBJ1-2; TRBD1 agrees at 12 bases. The CDR3 has 16 amino acids. Germline lookup yields CDR1 SGHRS and CDR2 YFSETQ. Trimming at V came to 3 bases and at J to 3 bases, leaving 6 bases not matched to a gene. The CDR3 is CASSYGTGGDYYGYTF. The CDR3 DNA reads as TGCGCCAGCAGCTATGGGACAGGGGGCGATTACTATGGCTACACCTTC. The complete variable domain, with remaining parts taken from reference TRBV5-1 and TRBJ1-2, reads KAGVTQTPRYLIKTRGQQVTLSCSPISGHRSVSWYQQTPGQGLQFLFEYFSETQRNKGNFPGRFSGRQFSNSRSEMNVSTLELGDSALYLCASSYGTGGDYYGYTFGSGTRLTVV.

The chain is built from TRBV7-3 and TRBJ2-5; 9 positions match TRBD2. This CDR3 comprises 14 residues. Germline V gene sequence: CDR1 SGHTA, CDR2 FQGTGA. The junction had 4 bases not matched to a gene; V was cut back by 5 bases and J by 3 bases. CDR3 sequence (DNA): TGTGCCAGCAGCCCAGTAGCGGGGGAAGAGACCCAGTACTTC. Translation: CASSPVAGEETQYF.

V and J are TRBV2 and TRBJ1-5; 11 nucleotides line up with TRBD1. The germline V gene encodes CDR1 SNHLY and CDR2 FYNNEI. The V segment lost 6 bases and the J segment 6 bases; nucleotides outside the gene matches: 4. The CDR3 loop spans 14 amino acids. The DNA of the CDR3 is TGTGCCAGCAGCCCCGGGACAGGGGGTCAGCCCCAGCATTTT. Translating it yields CASSPGTGGQPQHF.

The gene calls are TRBV30 and TRBJ1-5, with D possibly TRBD1 on 6 matching bases. The V end was cut by 1 base, the J end by 4 bases, with 11 bases between. CDR1 GTSNPN and CDR2 SVGIG come from the germline V gene (reference sequence). The CDR3 covers 14 residues. As DNA, the CDR3 is TGTGCCTGGAGTGAATTACAGGGTAATCAGCCCCAGCATTTT. This sequence encodes CAWSELQGNQPQHF.

The chain combines TRBV5-4 with TRBJ2-1; 7 bases map to TRBD2. Unmatched junction bases numbered 4, after V lost 0 bases and J lost 1 base. From germline, CDR1 is SGHNT and CDR2 YYREEE (reference sequence). This CDR3 has 16 amino acids. As DNA, the CDR3 is TGTGCCAGCAGCTTGGGGACTAGTCGGTCCTACAATGAGCAGTTCTTC. Its translation is CASSLGTSRSYNEQFF.

The chain recombines TRBV7-3 with TRBJ2-1, with 11 bases that match TRBD2. The junction had 9 bases not matched to a gene; V was cut back by 5 bases and J by 9 bases. The CDR3 loop spans 15 amino acids. Germline V CDR1 and CDR2: SGHTA, FQGTGA. The CDR3 region is CASSPRLAGRAEQFF. The DNA for the CDR3 is TGTGCCAGCAGCCCTCGACTAGCGGGGCGGGCTGAGCAGTTCTTC.

This chain uses TRBV6-1 with TRBJ1-1; D gene unclear. The V gene lost 4 bases and the J gene lost 1 base, with 10 bases spanning the gap. Germline CDR1 MNHNS, CDR2 SASEGT. The CDR3 spans 14 residues. CDR3 in amino acids: CASSGADPNTEAFF. The CDR3 DNA sequence: TGTGCCAGCAGTGGGGCTGACCCGAACACTGAAGCTTTCTTT.

The V gene is TRBV6-4, the J gene TRBJ1-1, with a tentative D call TRBD1 (6 bases). The CDR3 is made up of 14 amino acids. Germline lookup yields CDR1 MRHNA and CDR2 SNTAGT. V was clipped by 7 bases and J by 0 bases, with 12 bases between them. CDR3 protein: CASKLTGMNTEAFF. In DNA form, the CDR3 reads TGTGCCAGCAAGTTGACAGGAATGAACACTGAAGCTTTCTTT.

The chain couples TRBV4-3 to TRBJ2-2; 7 positions match TRBD1. Germline loops: CDR1 LGHNA, CDR2 YSLEER. V shed 1 base and J 3 bases; nucleotides not matched to a gene: 5. CDR3 length equals 16 residues. The CDR3 region is CASSQARDRYTGELFF. CDR3 DNA sequence: TGCGCCAGCAGCCAAGCCCGGGACAGATACACCGGGGAGCTGTTTTTT.